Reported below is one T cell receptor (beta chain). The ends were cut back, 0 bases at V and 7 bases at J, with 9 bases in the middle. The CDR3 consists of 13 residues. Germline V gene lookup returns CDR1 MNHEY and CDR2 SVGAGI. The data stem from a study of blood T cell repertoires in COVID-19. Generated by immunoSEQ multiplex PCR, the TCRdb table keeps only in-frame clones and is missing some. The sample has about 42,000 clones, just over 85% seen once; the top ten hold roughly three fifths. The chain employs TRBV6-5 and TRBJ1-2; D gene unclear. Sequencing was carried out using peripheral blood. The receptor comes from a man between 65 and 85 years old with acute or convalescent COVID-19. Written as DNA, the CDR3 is TGTGCCAGCAGTTACTCCTCGACGGGTGGCTACACCTTC. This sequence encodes CASSYSSTGGYTF.